The source of this T cell receptor beta chain is a study of OX40 agonist ivuxolimab in advanced cancers. The wider study: Across the patients, intravenous ivuxolimab was delivered every 2 weeks at 0.01 to 10 mg/kg.

This CDR3 has 15 residues. CDR1 is KGHSH, CDR2 LQKENI, per germline. V shed 6 bases, J shed 1 base, and the junction held 8 bases outside the gene matches. A history of autoimmune disease or systemic immunosuppression excluded patients. Profiled with immunoSEQ multiplex PCR; TCRdb holds only in-frame clones, not every one. The repertoire includes more than 45,000 clones, approximately 83% of them detected once, and about 1.6% sits in the top ten. Whole-study findings and limits: Some patients who did not respond also had low normalized T-cell clonal expansion.

Concerning this clone itself: Its matching antigen is unknown.

V is TRBV18 and J is TRBJ1-1; TRBD1 matches at 7 bases. The clonotype originates from an adult with an advanced solid tumor such as melanoma, head and neck, liver or kidney cancer. The sequences come from CD4+ or CD8+ T cells sorted from blood, collected in a trial of the OX40 agonist ivuxolimab. The CDR3 spells CASSSLGQANTEAFF. The CDR3 bases are TGTGCCAGCTCCTCCCTCGGACAGGCGAACACTGAAGCTTTCTTT.